These 31 T cell receptor beta chains originate from one sample sequenced in a study of CD8 T cells in Susac syndrome (dated by TCRdb to about 2019). Library creation used the immunoSEQ multiplex PCR assay. RNA was extracted using the RNeasy kit, and about 0.45 to 1 ug of the RNA was reverse transcribed with random hexamers. The public sequencing data were trimmed at Q25 with fastp and processed into clonotypes with MiXCR by TCRdb, which kept only in-frame beta chains. All rows with the same CDR3 protein become a single entry with the most common DNA and genes. Counted in this sample were roughly 150,000 distinct CDR3 sequences; about 93% of them appeared once. The top ten constitute more than 0.11% of the sample. Sequenced material: CD4+ T cells from PBMCs. These receptor sequences come from a human donor in good health.

The V call is TRBV20-1, the J call TRBJ1-5; 9 nucleotides line up with TRBD1. The V segment lost 6 bases and the J segment 4 bases; nucleotides outside the gene matches: 4. The CDR3 is 13 residues long. Per germline, CDR1 DFQATT and CDR2 SNEGSKA (reference sequence). The CDR3: CSAAGTGNQPQHF. As DNA, the CDR3 is TGCAGTGCCGCCGGGACAGGGAATCAGCCCCAGCATTTT.

Only one count was recorded for this clonotype. This chain joins TRBV10-1 and TRBJ2-5; 9 bases agree with TRBD1. The J segment lost 6 bases and the V segment lost 2 bases, leaving 1 base of the junction unmatched. The CDR3 spans 13 residues. Germline loops: CDR1 WNHNN, CDR2 SYGVQD (reference sequence). As DNA, the CDR3 is TGCGCCAGCAGTGAGAACAGGGGGCAGACCCAGTACTTC. The encoded protein is CASSENRGQTQYF.

CDR3 sequence reads: CSARDQGGSSYNEQFF. DNA for the CDR3: TGCAGTGCTAGAGATCAGGGCGGGAGCTCCTACAATGAGCAGTTCTTC. This rearrangement joins TRBV20-1 to TRBJ2-1, with 7 nucleotides matching TRBD2. The CDR3 runs 16 residues. Germline assignment: CDR1 DFQATT and CDR2 SNEGSKA (reference sequence). With V trimmed by 0 bases and J by 0 bases, 5 bases remained unmatched.

CDR3 nucleotide sequence: TGCAGTGCTCTCCGGACCGGCGTGGGATCGTCGAACATTCAGTACTTC. Amino acids: CSALRTGVGSSNIQYF. V is TRBV20-1 and J is TRBJ2-4, with D hard to call. The CDR3 totals 16 residues. Germline V gene data show CDR1 as DFQATT and CDR2 as SNEGSKA (reference sequence). The V gene lost 5 bases and the J gene lost 7 bases, with 24 bases spanning the gap.

This chain uses TRBV7-9 with TRBJ2-2, with D possibly matching TRBD1 (5 bases). The CDR3 has 17 residues. Germline V gene data show CDR1 as SEHNR and CDR2 as FQNEAQ (reference sequence). Trimming removed 5 bases from V and 0 bases from J, with 16 bases in between. The chain's CDR3 is CASSPTGSVANTGELFF. The DNA for the CDR3 is TGTGCCAGCAGCCCCACAGGCAGCGTCGCGAACACCGGGGAGCTGTTTTTT. Full variable domain (missing parts from reference TRBV7-9 and TRBJ2-2): DTGVSQNPRHKITKRGQNVTFRCDPISEHNRLYWYRQTLGQGPEFLTYFQNEAQLEKSRLLSDRFSAERPKGSFSTLEIQRTEQGDSAMYLCASSPTGSVANTGELFFGEGSRLTVL.

The CDR3 DNA follows: TGCGCCAGCAGCTCCGAGGCGGGGGGCGGGGGTAACATTCAGTACTTC. The encoded protein is CASSSEAGGGGNIQYF. The chain links TRBV5-1 to TRBJ2-4, with 8 bases fitting TRBD2. V lost 3 bases and J lost 7; bases outside the gene matches: 12. From germline, CDR1 is SGHRS and CDR2 YFSETQ. The CDR3 runs 16 residues.

The chain links TRBV18 to TRBJ1-3; the D is unclear. Germline CDR1 KGHSH, CDR2 LQKENI. There are 14 residues in the CDR3. Trimming cost V 5 bases and J 0 bases, with 8 bases left between them. CDR3 protein: CASSNGVSGNTIYF. The CDR3 DNA reads TGTGCCAGCTCAAACGGCGTCTCTGGAAACACCATATATTTT.

The rearrangement uses TRBV6-1 and TRBJ2-6; D is unresolved. CDR1 MNHNS and CDR2 SASEGT come from the germline V gene. The CDR3 covers 18 residues. The V and J ends lost 0 bases and 0 bases respectively, with 12 bases between them. For the CDR3, the DNA is TGTGCCAGCAGTGAAGCGTACGGAGCGATCTCTGGGGCCAACGTCCTGACTTTC. Its protein product is CASSEAYGAISGANVLTF.

The gene calls are TRBV10-3 and TRBJ2-3; D remains unclear. The CDR3 sequence is 11 residues long. Germline V gene data show CDR1 as ENHRY and CDR2 as SYGVKD. V lost 4 bases and J lost 4, with 3 bases in between. This CDR3 is CAISGSDTQYF. CDR3 sequence (DNA): TGTGCCATCAGTGGGTCAGATACGCAGTATTTT.

The chain employs TRBV19 and TRBJ1-2; D uncertain. The V gene lost 3 bases and the J gene lost 5 bases, with 16 bases spanning the gap. CDR3 length equals 15 residues. Per germline, CDR1 LNHDA and CDR2 SQIVND (reference sequence). CDR3 protein: CASSIDRSLQYGYTF. The CDR3 nucleotides are TGTGCCAGTAGTATCGACCGTAGTTTACAGTATGGCTACACCTTC.

V is TRBV5-6 and J is TRBJ1-3; D is ambiguous. The CDR3 spans 14 residues. The ends were cut back, 0 bases at V and 8 bases at J, with 12 bases in the middle. Germline V gene sequence: CDR1 SGHDT, CDR2 YYEEEE. Written as DNA, the CDR3 is TGTGCCAGCAGCTTGGCCACCTTCAGCTACACCATATATTTT. Translated, it gives CASSLATFSYTIYF. The entire variable domain, with the rest obtained from reference TRBV5-6 and TRBJ1-3, is as follows: DAGVTQSPTHLIKTRGQQVTLRCSPKSGHDTVSWYQQALGQGPQFIFQYYEEEERQRGNFPDRFSGHQFPNYSSELNVNALLLGDSALYLCASSLATFSYTIYFGEGSWLTVV.

This chain connects TRBV6-5 to TRBJ2-1; maybe TRBD1 (5 bases). The V and J ends lost 2 bases and 5 bases respectively, with 13 bases between them. This CDR3 spans 15 amino acids. Germline V CDR1 and CDR2: MNHEY, SVGAGI. CDR3 bases: TGTGCCAGCAGTTACAGGCCAGGCAGGGACAATGAGCAGTTCTTC. Residues: CASSYRPGRDNEQFF.

The gene calls are TRBV28 and TRBJ1-6; 7 positions agree with TRBD1. From germline, CDR1 is MDHEN and CDR2 SYDVKM. The CDR3 has 14 residues. V shed 4 bases, J shed 6 bases, and the junction held 3 bases outside the gene matches. In nucleotides, the CDR3 is TGTGCCAGCAGTTCAGGGGGAAGTAATTCACCCCTCCACTTT. This gives the protein CASSSGGSNSPLHF.

J is TRBJ1-2 and V is TRBV9; D gene uncertain. The CDR3 is 15 residues long. The V end was cut by 3 bases, the J end by 2 bases, with 14 bases between. CDR1 is SGDLS and CDR2 is YYNGEE in the germline V gene. This CDR3 reads CASSDARTANYGYTF. The DNA of the CDR3 is TGTGCCAGCAGCGACGCACGGACGGCGAACTATGGCTACACCTTC.

V gene TRBV7-2 combines with J gene TRBJ2-2; D is unresolved. From germline, CDR1 is SGHTA and CDR2 FQGNSA. Trimming cost V 3 bases and J 5 bases, with 10 bases left between them. The CDR3 sequence is 14 residues long. CDR3 bases: TGTGCCAGCAGCTTCTGGATCAGAACCGGGGAGCTGTTTTTT. Translated: CASSFWIRTGELFF.

The rearrangement joins TRBV24-1 to TRBJ2-2, with unresolved D. V was cut by 5 bases and J by 0 bases, with 9 bases left in between. This CDR3 spans 15 amino acids. CDR1 is KGHDR, CDR2 SFDVKD, per germline. The CDR3 sequence: CATSGGPPNTGELFF. The CDR3, as DNA: TGTGCCACCAGTGGCGGCCCCCCGAACACCGGGGAGCTGTTTTTT.

The chain has TRBV3-1 and TRBJ2-3; D unresolved. The germline gives CDR1 LGHDT, CDR2 YNNKEL (reference sequence). The germline V and J ends were trimmed by 3 bases and 2 bases, with 3 bases remaining between them. The CDR3 consists of 12 residues. The CDR3, as DNA: TGTGCCAGCAGCCAGGACACAGATACGCAGTATTTT. Amino acids: CASSQDTDTQYF.

V is TRBV19 and J is TRBJ1-5; D gene uncertain. CDR1 and CDR2 from the germline V gene are LNHDA and SQIVND (reference sequence). This CDR3 comprises 17 residues. V lost 3 bases, J lost 0 bases, and 15 bases lay in between. The CDR3 reads CASSILGQRDSNQPQHF. The CDR3 DNA sequence: TGTGCCAGTAGTATCCTTGGCCAAAGGGATAGCAATCAGCCCCAGCATTTT.

The V and J genes are TRBV3-1 and TRBJ2-5; possibly TRBD2 for D (6 bases). Germline V gene lookup returns CDR1 LGHDT and CDR2 YNNKEL (reference sequence). Trimming pared 4 bases from V and 2 bases from J, leaving 14 bases between. This CDR3 comprises 15 residues. In DNA form, the CDR3 reads TGTGCCAGCAGCCCCCGCGGACTATTTCAAGAGACCCAGTACTTC. Translation gives CASSPRGLFQETQYF.

This clonotype was detected only once. This rearrangement joins TRBV5-1 to TRBJ2-2; D is ambiguous. V dropped 4 bases and J dropped 0 bases, with 13 bases sitting between them. CDR3 size: 16 residues. The germline gives CDR1 SGHRS, CDR2 YFSETQ. The CDR3 coding sequence is TGCGCCAGCAGCCCTTTGGGTCTCGCGAACACCGGGGAGCTGTTTTTT. Amino acid sequence: CASSPLGLANTGELFF.

The gene calls are TRBV18 and TRBJ1-4; possible D gene TRBD1, 6 bases. Germline assignment: CDR1 KGHSH and CDR2 LQKENI. This CDR3 comprises 15 residues. The germline V and J ends were trimmed by 6 bases and 8 bases, with 19 bases remaining between them. The CDR3 sequence is CASSLTGSTGEKLFF. The CDR3 DNA reads TGTGCCAGCTCCCTCACAGGGTCCACCGGAGAAAAACTGTTTTTT.

This clonotype was observed a few times. The junction shows a germline mismatch at one end, possibly a read error. The rearrangement joins TRBV13 to TRBJ1-6; D may be TRBD1 (6 bases). Germline assignment: CDR1 PRHDT and CDR2 FYEKMQ (reference sequence). This CDR3 is 16 amino acids long. The chain's CDR3 is CASNLRTVSSNSPLHF. For the CDR3, the DNA is TGTGCCAGCAACTTACGGACAGTGTCTTCTAATTCACCCCTCCACTTT.

The gene calls are TRBV5-1 and TRBJ2-7, with TRBD1 matching over 11 bases. Germline V lookup: CDR1 SGHRS, CDR2 YFSETQ. V lost 3 bases, J lost 6 bases, and 5 bases stayed unmatched. This CDR3 is 14 amino acids long. DNA for the CDR3: TGCGCCAGCAGCTCCACCGGGACAGGGGGCGAGCAGTACTTC. Translating it yields CASSSTGTGGEQYF.

V gene TRBV13 combines with J gene TRBJ2-7; D is perhaps TRBD1 (6 bases). Germline loops: CDR1 PRHDT, CDR2 FYEKMQ (reference sequence). There are 12 residues in the CDR3. V lost 1 base and J 12 bases, leaving 13 bases between the germline ends. This CDR3 reads CASSLDRARLYF. CDR3 in DNA: TGTGCCAGCAGCTTAGACAGGGCTAGACTGTACTTC.

This chain uses TRBV7-2 with TRBJ2-5; D assignment may be TRBD1 or TRBD2 (7 bases each). Germline V CDR1 and CDR2: SGHTA, FQGNSA. With 7 bases removed from V and 5 bases from J, the gap between germline ends came to 17 bases. This CDR3 region has 14 residues. CDR3 loop: CASTWQGGHETQYF. The DNA of the CDR3 is TGTGCCAGCACCTGGCAGGGGGGGCATGAGACCCAGTACTTC.

V gene TRBV12-3 or TRBV12-4 combines with J gene TRBJ2-4; maybe TRBD1 (5 bases). This CDR3 is built from 12 residues. V lost 2 bases to trimming and J lost 8 bases, with 7 bases between them. The CDR3 loop reads CASSLLGDIQYF. In nucleotides, the CDR3 is TGTGCCAGCAGTTTACTAGGGGACATTCAGTACTTC.

V usage is TRBV6-5 and J usage is TRBJ2-7; 7 bases are shared with TRBD1. Germline V CDR1 and CDR2: MNHEY, SVGAGI. The CDR3 covers 14 residues. The V segment lost 0 bases and the J segment 7 bases; nucleotides outside the gene matches: 6. CDR3 sequence reads: CASSYSGTDLEQYF. The CDR3 DNA sequence: TGTGCCAGCAGTTACTCTGGGACAGACCTGGAGCAGTACTTC.

This clonotype appeared once. V usage is TRBV5-1 and J usage is TRBJ2-2; D ambiguous. CDR1 SGHRS and CDR2 YFSETQ come from the germline V gene. V shed 3 bases and J shed 7 bases, with 10 bases lying between them. The CDR3 has 13 amino acids. CDR3 DNA: TGCGCCAGCAGCTCCGGCCCGGACGGGGAGCTGTTTTTT. Protein product: CASSSGPDGELFF. Variable domain in full (rest from reference TRBV5-1 and TRBJ2-2): KAGVTQTPRYLIKTRGQQVTLSCSPISGHRSVSWYQQTPGQGLQFLFEYFSETQRNKGNFPGRFSGRQFSNSRSEMNVSTLELGDSALYLCASSSGPDGELFFGEGSRLTVL.

The chain has TRBV3-1 and TRBJ1-2; D is possibly TRBD1 (5 bases). The CDR3 is 14 residues long. Germline CDR1 and CDR2: LGHDT and YNNKEL (reference sequence). V gave up 4 bases and J gave up 4 bases, with 13 bases separating them. Written as DNA, the CDR3 is TGTGCCAGCAGCCGCGCGAGGACATCCTATGGCTACACCTTC. Translation gives CASSRARTSYGYTF.

The chain recombines TRBV4-2 with TRBJ2-1; possibly TRBD1 for D (5 bases). V was cut by 1 base and J by 4 bases, with 11 bases left in between. The CDR3 is 15 residues long. CDR1 LGHNA and CDR2 YNFKEQ come from the germline V gene. This CDR3 is CASSQGGNRYNEQFF. CDR3 in DNA: TGTGCCAGCAGCCAAGGTGGGAACAGGTACAATGAGCAGTTCTTC.

The chain uses TRBV7-9 and TRBJ1-1; D remains ambiguous. The CDR3 covers 13 residues. Germline-derived CDR1 and CDR2 are SEHNR and FQNEAQ (reference sequence). Trimming took 0 bases from V and 7 from J, leaving 9 bases between them. CDR3 sequence reads: CASSLAAGSEAFF. The CDR3 DNA follows: TGTGCCAGCAGCTTAGCAGCGGGAAGTGAAGCTTTCTTT.